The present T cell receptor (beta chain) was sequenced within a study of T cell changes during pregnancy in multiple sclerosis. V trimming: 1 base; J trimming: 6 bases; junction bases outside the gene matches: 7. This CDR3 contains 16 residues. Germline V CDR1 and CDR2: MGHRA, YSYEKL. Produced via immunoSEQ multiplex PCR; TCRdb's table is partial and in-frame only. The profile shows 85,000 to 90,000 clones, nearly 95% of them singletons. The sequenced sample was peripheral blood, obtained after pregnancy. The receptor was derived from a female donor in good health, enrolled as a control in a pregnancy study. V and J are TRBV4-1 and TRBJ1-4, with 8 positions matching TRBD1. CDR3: CASSQAIYRGDEKLFF. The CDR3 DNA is TGCGCCAGCAGCCAAGCAATTTACAGGGGGGATGAAAAACTGTTTTTT.